The 16 T cell receptor beta chains presented below share a single source sample, sequenced in a study of PD-L1 blockade in urothelial cancer (dated 2017 in TCRdb). Taken with the paper, the label for time point translates to: pretreatment peripheral blood. The library was prepared using the immunoSEQ multiplex PCR assay. TCRdb obtained this table from immuneACCESS and retained in-frame rearrangements with V and J assigned. These tables miss some clones; where compared with another copy, unresolved V genes account for less than half of the shortfall, and the remainder is unexplained. The sample table contains some 56,000 clones; only one count was recorded for approximately 80% of them. Together, the top ten hold roughly 1.3% of the sample. The material was PBMCs, obtained around atezolizumab (anti-PD-L1) treatment. These receptors came from a man in his forties or fifties with urothelial cancer.

This clone was observed once. This chain uses TRBV27 with TRBJ2-7, with 10 bases matching TRBD1. The CDR3 loop spans 15 amino acids. The V and J ends lost 6 bases and 4 bases, in that order; junction bases with no gene match: 9. Germline loops: CDR1 MNHEY, CDR2 SMNVEV (reference sequence). The CDR3 coding sequence is TGTGCCAGCAGCACACACGGGACAGGGGCGTACGAGCAGTACTTC. It is translated as CASSTHGTGAYEQYF.

The chain couples TRBV5-6 to TRBJ2-2; the D gene is possibly TRBD2 (5 bases). Germline V CDR1 and CDR2: SGHDT, YYEEEE. This CDR3 is 16 amino acids long. V gave up 0 bases and J gave up 10 bases, with 19 bases separating them. CDR3 DNA: TGTGCCAGCAGCTTGGCGGGGAGCTCTATCCGGGCGGAGCTGTTTTTT. Translating gives CASSLAGSSIRAELFF.

V usage is TRBV5-6 and J usage is TRBJ2-1, with 9 positions matching TRBD2. The CDR3 extends over 14 amino acids. In germline, CDR1 is SGHDT, CDR2 YYEEEE. Trimming took 4 bases from V and 7 from J; bases not matched to a gene: 6. CDR3: CASSRGGAWNEQFF. The CDR3 nucleotides are TGTGCCAGCAGCCGCGGGGGGGCATGGAATGAGCAGTTCTTC.

This clone was recorded once. The V gene is TRBV27, the J gene TRBJ2-1; TRBD1 agrees at 9 bases. V gave up 4 bases and J gave up 4 bases; unmatched junction bases: 8. In germline, CDR1 is MNHEY, CDR2 SMNVEV (reference sequence). This CDR3 is 16 amino acids long. CDR3 in amino acids: CASSSPGQGGYNEQFF. CDR3 bases: TGTGCCAGCAGTTCTCCGGGACAGGGTGGATACAATGAGCAGTTCTTC.

The rearrangement uses TRBV9 and TRBJ1-1; 9 nucleotides match TRBD1. J gave up 6 bases and V 2 bases, and 8 bases lay outside the gene matches. CDR1 and CDR2 (germline): SGDLS, YYNGEE. The CDR3 runs to 15 residues. The CDR3 DNA reads as TGTGCCAGCAGCGTTGAGACAGGGGGTTTCGCTGAAGCTTTCTTT. It is translated as CASSVETGGFAEAFF.

This clone has only one observation. V and J are TRBV18 and TRBJ1-2, with TRBD1 matching over 8 bases. This CDR3 is 14 amino acids long. From germline, CDR1 is KGHSH and CDR2 LQKENI. V trimming: 5 bases; J trimming: 2 bases; junction bases outside the gene matches: 4. The CDR3 protein is CASSVQGANYGYTF. For the CDR3, the DNA is TGTGCCAGCTCAGTGCAGGGGGCGAACTATGGCTACACCTTC. The whole variable domain, remainder taken from reference TRBV18 and TRBJ1-2, is NAGVMQNPRHLVRRRGQEARLRCSPMKGHSHVYWYRQLPEEGLKFMVYLQKENIIDESGMPKERFSAEFPKEGPSILRIQQVVRGDSAAYFCASSVQGANYGYTFGSGTRLTVV.

The rearrangement joins TRBV25-1 to TRBJ2-1, with D hard to call. The V gene lost 4 bases and the J gene lost 7 bases, with 5 bases spanning the gap. The CDR3 is made up of 11 amino acids. Germline V lookup: CDR1 MGHDK, CDR2 SYGVNS. CDR3 coding DNA: TGTGCCAGCAGTGTCCTAAATGAGCAGTTCTTC. Translating it yields CASSVLNEQFF.

J is TRBJ1-5 and V is TRBV27; D unresolved. The germline gives CDR1 MNHEY, CDR2 SMNVEV (reference sequence). The CDR3 is 15 residues long. The ends were cut back, 0 bases at V and 7 bases at J, with 13 bases in the middle. The CDR3 DNA sequence: TGTGCCAGCAGTTTATCGAGAGGGTCCAACCAGCCCCAGCATTTT. As protein: CASSLSRGSNQPQHF.

The gene calls are TRBV7-9 and TRBJ2-7; a possible D gene is TRBD1 (5 bases). Per germline, CDR1 SEHNR and CDR2 FQNEAQ (reference sequence). Trimming left V 5 bases short and J 2 bases short, with 7 bases between. CDR3 length: 12 amino acids. CDR3 residues: CASSVGPYEQYF. CDR3 bases: TGTGCCAGCAGCGTGGGGCCCTACGAGCAGTACTTC.

The J gene is TRBJ2-6, the V gene TRBV5-1; D is ambiguous. V lost 9 bases and J 2 bases, leaving 12 bases between the germline ends. Germline assignment: CDR1 SGHRS and CDR2 YFSETQ. The CDR3 runs 14 residues. The CDR3, as DNA: TGCGCCACACAGCCGGCAACTGGGGCCAACGTCCTGACTTTC. Its protein product is CATQPATGANVLTF.

J is TRBJ2-2 and V is TRBV10-3; D is possibly TRBD1 (5 bases). Germline V gene lookup returns CDR1 ENHRY and CDR2 SYGVKD. CDR3 length: 16 residues. The V and J ends lost 6 bases and 3 bases respectively, with 17 bases between them. CDR3 protein: CAIRDRGGADTGELFF. Here the CDR3 DNA reads TGTGCCATCAGAGATAGGGGTGGGGCCGACACCGGGGAGCTGTTTTTT.

The chain uses TRBV7-2 and TRBJ2-7; possible D gene TRBD1, 5 bases. This CDR3 comprises 15 residues. Trimming took off 2 bases at V and 3 bases at J, with 14 bases between the two ends. Germline V gene sequence: CDR1 SGHTA, CDR2 FQGNSA. CDR3 sequence (DNA): TGTGCCAGCAGCTTACGAGAAATACAGGTCTACGAGCAGTACTTC. Translated: CASSLREIQVYEQYF.

This clone came up once. The V gene is TRBV27, the J gene TRBJ2-7, with 9 bases lining up with TRBD2. The length of the CDR3 is 15 residues. Trimming removed 8 bases from V and 4 bases from J; junction bases left unmatched: 12. Germline V CDR1 and CDR2: MNHEY, SMNVEV (reference sequence). CDR3 sequence reads: CASSSAGGAVYEQYF. Written as DNA, the CDR3 is TGTGCCAGCTCCTCAGCGGGAGGTGCTGTTTACGAGCAGTACTTC.

The chain carries TRBV5-1 and TRBJ2-5; 7 bases agree with TRBD1. The CDR3 is 16 residues long. V shed 0 bases and J 2 bases; nucleotides not matched to a gene: 7. Per germline, CDR1 SGHRS and CDR2 YFSETQ. As DNA, the CDR3 is TGCGCCAGCAGCTTGGGACAGGGCCTGAGGCAAGAGACCCAGTACTTC. Translation: CASSLGQGLRQETQYF.

This clone came up once. This chain joins TRBV19 and TRBJ2-5, with 7 nucleotides matching TRBD2. The length of the CDR3 is 14 residues. Trimming removed 5 bases from V and 2 bases from J; junction bases left unmatched: 5. The germline CDR1 and CDR2 sequences are LNHDA and SQIVND (reference sequence). CDR3 DNA: TGTGCCAGTAGTCAGACTAGCAGACAAGAGACCCAGTACTTC. Residues: CASSQTSRQETQYF.

The chain uses TRBV5-4 and TRBJ2-7; 9 bases fit TRBD1. The trim removed 4 bases at V and 5 bases at J, leaving 16 bases unmatched. The CDR3 totals 17 residues. Germline loops: CDR1 SGHNT, CDR2 YYREEE (reference sequence). The CDR3 loop is CASSPRRTGTGNHEQYF. DNA of the CDR3: TGTGCCAGCAGCCCACGTCGGACCGGGACAGGGAACCACGAGCAGTACTTC.